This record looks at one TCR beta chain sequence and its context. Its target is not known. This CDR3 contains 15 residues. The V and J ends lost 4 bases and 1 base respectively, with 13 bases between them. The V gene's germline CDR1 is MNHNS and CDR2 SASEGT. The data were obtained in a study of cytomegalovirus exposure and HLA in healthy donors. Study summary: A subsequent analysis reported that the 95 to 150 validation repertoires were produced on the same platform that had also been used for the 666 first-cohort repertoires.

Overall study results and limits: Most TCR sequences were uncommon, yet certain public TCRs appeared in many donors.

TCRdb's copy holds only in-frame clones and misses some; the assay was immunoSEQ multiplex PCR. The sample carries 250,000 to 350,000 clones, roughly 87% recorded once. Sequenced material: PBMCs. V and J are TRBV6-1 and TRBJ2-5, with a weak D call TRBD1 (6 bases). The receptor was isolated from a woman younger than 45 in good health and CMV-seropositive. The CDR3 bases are TGTGCCAGCAGTGCTGCCGGGACACGCCAAGAGACCCAGTACTTC. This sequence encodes CASSAAGTRQETQYF.